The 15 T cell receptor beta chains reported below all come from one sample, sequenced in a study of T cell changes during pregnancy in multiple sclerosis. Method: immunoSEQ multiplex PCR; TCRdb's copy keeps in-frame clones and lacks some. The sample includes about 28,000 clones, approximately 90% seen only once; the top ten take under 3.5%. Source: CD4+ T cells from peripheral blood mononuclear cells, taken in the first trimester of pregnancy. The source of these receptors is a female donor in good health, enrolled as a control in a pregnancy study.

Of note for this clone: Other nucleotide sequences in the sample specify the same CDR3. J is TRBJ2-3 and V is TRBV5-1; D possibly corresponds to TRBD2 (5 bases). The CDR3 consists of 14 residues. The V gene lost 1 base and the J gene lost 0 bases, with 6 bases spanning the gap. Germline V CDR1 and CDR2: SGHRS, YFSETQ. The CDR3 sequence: CASSLSGSTDTQYF. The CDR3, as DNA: TGCGCCAGCAGCTTGAGCGGTAGCACAGATACGCAGTATTTT. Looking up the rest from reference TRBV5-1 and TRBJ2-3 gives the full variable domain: KAGVTQTPRYLIKTRGQQVTLSCSPISGHRSVSWYQQTPGQGLQFLFEYFSETQRNKGNFPGRFSGRQFSNSRSEMNVSTLELGDSALYLCASSLSGSTDTQYFGPGTRLTVL.

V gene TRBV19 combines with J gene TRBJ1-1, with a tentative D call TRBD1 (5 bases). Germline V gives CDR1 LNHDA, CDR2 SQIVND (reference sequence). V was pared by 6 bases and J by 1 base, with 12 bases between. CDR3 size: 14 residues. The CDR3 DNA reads TGTGCCAGTAGAAAGCAGGGAAGGAACACTGAAGCTTTCTTT. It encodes CASRKQGRNTEAFF.

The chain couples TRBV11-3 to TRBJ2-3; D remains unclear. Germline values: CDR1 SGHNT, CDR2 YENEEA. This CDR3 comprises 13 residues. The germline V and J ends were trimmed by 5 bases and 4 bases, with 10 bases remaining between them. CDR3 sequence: CASSKTRSDTQYF. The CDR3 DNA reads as TGTGCCAGCAGCAAAACCCGGTCAGATACGCAGTATTTT.

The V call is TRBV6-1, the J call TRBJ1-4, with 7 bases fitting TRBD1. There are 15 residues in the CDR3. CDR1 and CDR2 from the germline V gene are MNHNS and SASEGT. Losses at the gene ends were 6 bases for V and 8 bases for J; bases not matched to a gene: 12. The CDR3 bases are TGTGCCAGCAGCCAGGACGGGACAGCGAGGGAAAAACTGTTTTTT. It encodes CASSQDGTAREKLFF.

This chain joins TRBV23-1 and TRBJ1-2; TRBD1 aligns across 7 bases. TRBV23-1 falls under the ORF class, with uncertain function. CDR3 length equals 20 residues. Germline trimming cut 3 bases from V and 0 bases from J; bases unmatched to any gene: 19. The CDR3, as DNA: TGCGCCAGCAGTCAGACCAGGACAGGCATAATTGGAAGTCCTAACTATGGCTACACCTTC. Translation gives CASSQTRTGIIGSPNYGYTF.

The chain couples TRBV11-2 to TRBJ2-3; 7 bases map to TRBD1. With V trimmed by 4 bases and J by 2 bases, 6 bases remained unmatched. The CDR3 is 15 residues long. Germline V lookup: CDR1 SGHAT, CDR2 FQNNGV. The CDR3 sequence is CASSSPTGTTDTQYF. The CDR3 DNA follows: TGTGCCAGCAGCTCACCGACAGGGACCACAGATACGCAGTATTTT.

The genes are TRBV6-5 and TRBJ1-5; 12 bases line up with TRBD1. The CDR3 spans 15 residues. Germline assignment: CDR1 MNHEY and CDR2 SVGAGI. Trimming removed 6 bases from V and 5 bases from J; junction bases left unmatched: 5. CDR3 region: CASSRGQGAYQPQHF. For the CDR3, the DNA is TGTGCCAGCAGCAGGGGACAGGGGGCCTATCAGCCCCAGCATTTT.

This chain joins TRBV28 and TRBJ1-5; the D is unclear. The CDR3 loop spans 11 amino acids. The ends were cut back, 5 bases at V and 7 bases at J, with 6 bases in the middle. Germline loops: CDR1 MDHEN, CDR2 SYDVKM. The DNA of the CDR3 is TGTGCCAGCAGTAGCGGACAGCCCCAGCATTTT. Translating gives CASSSGQPQHF.

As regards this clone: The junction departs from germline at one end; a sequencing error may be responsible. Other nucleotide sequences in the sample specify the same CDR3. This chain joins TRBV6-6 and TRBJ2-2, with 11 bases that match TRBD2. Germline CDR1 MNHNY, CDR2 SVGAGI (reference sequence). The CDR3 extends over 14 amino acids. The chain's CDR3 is CATHLAGGTGELFF. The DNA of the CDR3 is TGCGCCACCCATCTAGCGGGGGGCACCGGGGAGCTGTTTTTT.

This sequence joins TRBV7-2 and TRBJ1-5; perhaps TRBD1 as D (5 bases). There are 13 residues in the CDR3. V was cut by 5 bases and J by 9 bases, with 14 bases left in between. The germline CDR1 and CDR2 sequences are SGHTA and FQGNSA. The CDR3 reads CASSLPRGGPQHF. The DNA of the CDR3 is TGTGCCAGCAGCCTACCTAGGGGTGGGCCCCAGCATTTT. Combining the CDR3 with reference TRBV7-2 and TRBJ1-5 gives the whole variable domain GAGVSQSPSNKVTEKGKDVELRCDPISGHTALYWYRQSLGQGLEFLIYFQGNSAPDKSGLPSDRFSAERTGGSVSTLTIQRTQQEDSAVYLCASSLPRGGPQHFGDGTRLSIL.

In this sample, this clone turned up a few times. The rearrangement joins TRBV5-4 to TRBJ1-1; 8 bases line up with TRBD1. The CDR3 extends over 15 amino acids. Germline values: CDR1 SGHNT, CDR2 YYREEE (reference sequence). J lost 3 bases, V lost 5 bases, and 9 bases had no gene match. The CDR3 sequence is CASSKPGQDYTEAFF. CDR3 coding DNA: TGTGCCAGCAGTAAACCGGGACAGGACTACACTGAAGCTTTCTTT.

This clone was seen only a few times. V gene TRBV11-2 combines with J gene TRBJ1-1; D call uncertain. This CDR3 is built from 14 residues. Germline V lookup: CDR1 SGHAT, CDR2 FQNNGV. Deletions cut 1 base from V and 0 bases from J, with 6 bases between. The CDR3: CASSLGPLNTEAFF. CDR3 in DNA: TGTGCCAGCAGCTTAGGGCCGTTGAACACTGAAGCTTTCTTT.

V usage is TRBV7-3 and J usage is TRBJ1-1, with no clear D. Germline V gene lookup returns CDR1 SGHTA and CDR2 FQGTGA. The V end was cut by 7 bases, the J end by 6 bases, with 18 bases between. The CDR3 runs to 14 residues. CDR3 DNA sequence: TGTGCCAGCACCGAGACTCAGTGGTCGTCTGAAGCTTTCTTT. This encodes CASTETQWSSEAFF.

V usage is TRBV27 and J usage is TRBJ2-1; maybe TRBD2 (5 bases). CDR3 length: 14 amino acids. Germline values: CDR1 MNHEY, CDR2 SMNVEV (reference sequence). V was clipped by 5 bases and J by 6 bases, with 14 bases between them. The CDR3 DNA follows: TGTGCCAGCAGTCAACCTCAAGCGGTCAATGAGCAGTTCTTC. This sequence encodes CASSQPQAVNEQFF.

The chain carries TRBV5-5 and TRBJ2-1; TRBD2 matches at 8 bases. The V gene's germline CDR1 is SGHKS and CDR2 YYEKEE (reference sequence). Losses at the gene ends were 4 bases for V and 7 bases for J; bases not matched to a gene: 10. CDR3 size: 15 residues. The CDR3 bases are TGTGCCAGCAGCGGGCAGCGGGAGAAGTGGAATGAGCAGTTCTTC. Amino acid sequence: CASSGQREKWNEQFF.